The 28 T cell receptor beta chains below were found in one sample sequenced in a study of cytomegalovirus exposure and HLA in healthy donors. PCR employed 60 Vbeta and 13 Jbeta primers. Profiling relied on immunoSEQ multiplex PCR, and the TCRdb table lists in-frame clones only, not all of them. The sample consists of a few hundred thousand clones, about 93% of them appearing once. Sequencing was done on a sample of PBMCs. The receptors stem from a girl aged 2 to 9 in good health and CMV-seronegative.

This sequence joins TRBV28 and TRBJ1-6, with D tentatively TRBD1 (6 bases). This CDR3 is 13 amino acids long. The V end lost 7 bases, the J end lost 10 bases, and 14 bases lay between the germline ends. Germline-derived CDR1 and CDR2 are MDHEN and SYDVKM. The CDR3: CASTDSGPSPLHF. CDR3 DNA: TGTGCCAGCACGGACAGTGGCCCGTCACCCCTCCACTTT. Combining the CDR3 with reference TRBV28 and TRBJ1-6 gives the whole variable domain DVKVTQSSRYLVKRTGEKVFLECVQDMDHENMFWYRQDPGLGLRLIYFSYDVKMKEKGDIPEGYSVSREKKERFSLILESASTNQTSMYLCASTDSGPSPLHFGNGTRLTVT.

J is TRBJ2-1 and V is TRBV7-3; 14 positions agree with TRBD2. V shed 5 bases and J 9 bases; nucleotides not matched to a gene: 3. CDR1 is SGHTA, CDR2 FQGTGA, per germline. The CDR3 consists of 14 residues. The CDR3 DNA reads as TGTGCCAGCAGCGTTGGACTAGCGGGGGGTGAGCAGTTCTTC. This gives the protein CASSVGLAGGEQFF.

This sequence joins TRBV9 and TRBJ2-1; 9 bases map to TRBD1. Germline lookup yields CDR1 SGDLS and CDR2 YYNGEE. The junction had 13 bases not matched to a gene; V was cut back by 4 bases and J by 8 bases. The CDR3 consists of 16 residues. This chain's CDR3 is CASSPRDRVLNDEQFF. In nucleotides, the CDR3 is TGTGCCAGCAGCCCTAGGGACAGGGTTCTTAACGATGAGCAGTTCTTC.

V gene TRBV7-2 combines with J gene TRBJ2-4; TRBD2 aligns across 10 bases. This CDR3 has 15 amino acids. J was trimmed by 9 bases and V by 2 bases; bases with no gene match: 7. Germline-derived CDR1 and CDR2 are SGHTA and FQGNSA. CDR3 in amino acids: CASSLTGTSDVIQYF. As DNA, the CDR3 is TGTGCCAGCAGCTTAACCGGGACTAGCGATGTCATTCAGTACTTC.

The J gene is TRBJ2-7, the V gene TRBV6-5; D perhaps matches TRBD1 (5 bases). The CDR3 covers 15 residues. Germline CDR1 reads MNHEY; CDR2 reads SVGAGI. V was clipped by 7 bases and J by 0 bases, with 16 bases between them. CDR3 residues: CASTLQEGASYEQYF. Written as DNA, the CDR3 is TGTGCCAGCACCCTCCAGGAAGGGGCCTCCTACGAGCAGTACTTC.

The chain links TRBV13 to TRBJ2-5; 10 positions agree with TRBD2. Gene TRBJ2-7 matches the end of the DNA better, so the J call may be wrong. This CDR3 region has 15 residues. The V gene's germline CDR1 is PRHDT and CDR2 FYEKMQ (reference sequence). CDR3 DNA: TGTGCCAGCAGCCCACCGGGACTAGCGAGCTACGAGCAGTACTTC. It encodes CASSPPGLASYEQYF.

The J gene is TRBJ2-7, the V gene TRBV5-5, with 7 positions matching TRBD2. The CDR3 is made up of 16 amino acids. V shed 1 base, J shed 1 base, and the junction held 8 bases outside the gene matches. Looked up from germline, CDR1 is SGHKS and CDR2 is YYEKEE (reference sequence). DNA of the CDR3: TGTGCCAGCAGCTTGAGGGGCGGGAGCGTTTCCTACGAGCAGTACTTC. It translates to CASSLRGGSVSYEQYF.

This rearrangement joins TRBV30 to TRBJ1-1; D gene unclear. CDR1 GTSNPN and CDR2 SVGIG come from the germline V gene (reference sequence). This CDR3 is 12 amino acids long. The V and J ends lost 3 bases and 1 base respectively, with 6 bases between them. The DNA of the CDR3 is TGTGCCTGGAGGAGGAGGAACACTGAAGCTTTCTTT. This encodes CAWRRRNTEAFF.

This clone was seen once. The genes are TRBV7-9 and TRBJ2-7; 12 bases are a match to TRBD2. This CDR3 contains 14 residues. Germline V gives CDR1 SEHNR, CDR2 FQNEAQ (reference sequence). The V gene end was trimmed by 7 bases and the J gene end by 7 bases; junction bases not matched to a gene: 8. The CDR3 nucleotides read TGTGCCAGCACTTCAGCAGGACTAGCGGGGGAGCAGTACTTC. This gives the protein CASTSAGLAGEQYF.

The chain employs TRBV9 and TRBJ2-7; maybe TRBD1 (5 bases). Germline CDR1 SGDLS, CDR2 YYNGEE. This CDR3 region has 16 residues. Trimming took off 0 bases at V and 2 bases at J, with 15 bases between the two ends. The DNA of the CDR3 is TGTGCCAGCAGCGTAGATGAAGGGGCCATGACCTACGAGCAGTACTTC. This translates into CASSVDEGAMTYEQYF.

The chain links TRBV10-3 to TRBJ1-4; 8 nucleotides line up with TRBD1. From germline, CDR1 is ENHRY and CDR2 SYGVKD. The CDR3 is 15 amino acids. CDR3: CAVRERQGTNEKLFF. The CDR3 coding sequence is TGTGCTGTGAGGGAGAGACAGGGGACTAATGAAAAACTGTTTTTT.

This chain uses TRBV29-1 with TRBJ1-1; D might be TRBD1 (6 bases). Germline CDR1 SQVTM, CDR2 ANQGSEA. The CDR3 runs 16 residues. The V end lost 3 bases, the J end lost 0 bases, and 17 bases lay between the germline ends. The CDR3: CSVDGGAGPLNTEAFF. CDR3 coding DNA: TGCAGCGTTGACGGGGGGGCAGGCCCCTTGAACACTGAAGCTTTCTTT.

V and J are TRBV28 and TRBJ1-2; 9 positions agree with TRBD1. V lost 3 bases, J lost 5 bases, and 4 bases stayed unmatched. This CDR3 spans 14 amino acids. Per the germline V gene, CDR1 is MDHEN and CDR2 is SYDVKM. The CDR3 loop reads CASSFSGTGYGYTF. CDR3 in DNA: TGTGCCAGCAGTTTCTCGGGGACAGGGTATGGCTACACCTTC.

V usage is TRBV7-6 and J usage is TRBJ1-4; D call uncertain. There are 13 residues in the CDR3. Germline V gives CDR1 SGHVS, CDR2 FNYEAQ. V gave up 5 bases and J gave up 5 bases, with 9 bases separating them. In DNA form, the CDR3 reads TGTGCCAGCAGCCTCGGTTACAATGAAAAACTGTTTTTT. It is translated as CASSLGYNEKLFF.

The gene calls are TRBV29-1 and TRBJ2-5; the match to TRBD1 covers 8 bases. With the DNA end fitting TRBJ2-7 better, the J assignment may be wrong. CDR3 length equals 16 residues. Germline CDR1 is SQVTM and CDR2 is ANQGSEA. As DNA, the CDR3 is TGCAGCGTTATAAACCCGGACAGGGCCAATTCCTACGAGCAGTACTTC. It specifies CSVINPDRANSYEQYF.

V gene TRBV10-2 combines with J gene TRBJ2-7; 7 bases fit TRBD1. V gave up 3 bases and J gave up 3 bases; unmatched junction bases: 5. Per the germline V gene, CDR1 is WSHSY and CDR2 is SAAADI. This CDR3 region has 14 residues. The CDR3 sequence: CASSDGTEIYEQYF. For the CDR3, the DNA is TGCGCCAGCAGTGACGGGACAGAAATCTACGAGCAGTACTTC.

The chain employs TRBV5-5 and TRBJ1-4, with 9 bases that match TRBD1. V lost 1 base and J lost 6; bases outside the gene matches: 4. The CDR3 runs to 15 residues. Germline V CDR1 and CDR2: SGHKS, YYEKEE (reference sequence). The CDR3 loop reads CASSLNGQGYEKLFF. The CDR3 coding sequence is TGTGCCAGCAGCTTGAATGGACAGGGGTATGAAAAACTGTTTTTT.

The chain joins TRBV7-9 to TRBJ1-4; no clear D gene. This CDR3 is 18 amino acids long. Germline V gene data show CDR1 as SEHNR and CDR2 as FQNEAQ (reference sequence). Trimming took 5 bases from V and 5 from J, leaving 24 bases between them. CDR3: CASSGRDLYSAKNEKLFF. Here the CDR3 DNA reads TGTGCCAGCAGCGGCCGGGATCTTTACTCGGCCAAAAATGAAAAACTGTTTTTT.

The CDR3, as DNA: TGCGCCAGCGGGTCCGCGGGGGGGGGCACAGATACGCAGTATTTT. Translated, it gives CASGSAGGGTDTQYF. The V gene is TRBV10-2, the J gene TRBJ2-3; 9 bases are a match to TRBD2. The germline CDR1 and CDR2 sequences are WSHSY and SAAADI. With V trimmed by 8 bases and J by 1 base, 7 bases remained unmatched. The CDR3 spans 15 residues.

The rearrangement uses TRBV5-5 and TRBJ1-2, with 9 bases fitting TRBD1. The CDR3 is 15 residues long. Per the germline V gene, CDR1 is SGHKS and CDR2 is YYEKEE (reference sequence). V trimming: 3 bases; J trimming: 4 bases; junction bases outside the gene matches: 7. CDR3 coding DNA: TGTGCCAGCAGCTCTCAGACAGGGGGAGTCTATGGCTACACCTTC. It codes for CASSSQTGGVYGYTF. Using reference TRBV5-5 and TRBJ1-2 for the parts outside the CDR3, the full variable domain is DAGVTQSPTHLIKTRGQQVTLRCSPISGHKSVSWYQQVLGQGPQFIFQYYEKEERGRGNFPDRFSARQFPNYSSELNVNALLLGDSALYLCASSSQTGGVYGYTFGSGTRLTVV.

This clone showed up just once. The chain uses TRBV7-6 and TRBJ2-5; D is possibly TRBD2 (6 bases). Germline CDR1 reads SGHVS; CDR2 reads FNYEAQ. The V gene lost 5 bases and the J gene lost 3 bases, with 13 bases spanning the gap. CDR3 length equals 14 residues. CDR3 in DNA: TGTGCCAGCAGCCCCCCGGGACTGGAAGAGACCCAGTACTTC. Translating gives CASSPPGLEETQYF.

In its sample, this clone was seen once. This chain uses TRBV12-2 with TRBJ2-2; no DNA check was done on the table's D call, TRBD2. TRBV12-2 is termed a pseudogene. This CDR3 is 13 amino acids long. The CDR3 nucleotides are TGTGCAAGTCGCGTATTCCGCACCGGGGAGCTGTTTTTT. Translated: CASRVFRTGELFF.

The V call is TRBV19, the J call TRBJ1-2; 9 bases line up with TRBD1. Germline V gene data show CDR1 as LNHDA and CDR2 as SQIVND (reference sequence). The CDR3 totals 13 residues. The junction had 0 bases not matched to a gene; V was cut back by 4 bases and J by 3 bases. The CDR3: CASSRTGDYGYTF. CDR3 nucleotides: TGTGCCAGTAGTAGGACAGGGGACTATGGCTACACCTTC.

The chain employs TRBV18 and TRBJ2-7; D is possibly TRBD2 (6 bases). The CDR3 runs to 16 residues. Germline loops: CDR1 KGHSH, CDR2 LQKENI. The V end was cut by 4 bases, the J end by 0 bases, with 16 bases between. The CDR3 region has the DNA TGTGCCAGCTCACGAATCCGGGACGGGAGCTCCTACGAGCAGTACTTC. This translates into CASSRIRDGSSYEQYF.

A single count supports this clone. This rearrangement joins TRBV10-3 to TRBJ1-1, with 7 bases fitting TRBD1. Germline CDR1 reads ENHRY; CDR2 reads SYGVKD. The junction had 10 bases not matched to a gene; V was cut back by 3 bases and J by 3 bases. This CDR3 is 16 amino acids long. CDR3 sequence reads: CAISESGQTFDTEAFF. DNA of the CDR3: TGTGCCATCAGTGAATCGGGACAGACGTTTGACACTGAAGCTTTCTTT.

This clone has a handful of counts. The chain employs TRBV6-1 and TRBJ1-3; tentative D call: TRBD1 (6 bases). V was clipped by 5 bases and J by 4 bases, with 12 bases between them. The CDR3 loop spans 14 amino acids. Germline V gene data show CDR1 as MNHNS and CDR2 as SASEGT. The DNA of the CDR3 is TGTGCCAGCAGTCCTACAGGGTTGGGAAACACCATATATTTT. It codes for CASSPTGLGNTIYF.

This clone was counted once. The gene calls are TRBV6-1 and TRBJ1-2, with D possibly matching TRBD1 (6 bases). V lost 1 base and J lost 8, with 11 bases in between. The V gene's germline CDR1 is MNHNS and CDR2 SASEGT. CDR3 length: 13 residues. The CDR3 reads CASSEDRVDGYTF. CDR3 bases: TGTGCCAGCAGTGAAGACAGGGTGGACGGCTACACCTTC.

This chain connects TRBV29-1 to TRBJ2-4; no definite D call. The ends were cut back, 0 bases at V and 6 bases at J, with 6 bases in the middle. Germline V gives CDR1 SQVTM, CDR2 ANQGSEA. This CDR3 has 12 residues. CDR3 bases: TGCAGCGTTGAAGATGGGCCAAACATTCAGTACTTC. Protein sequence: CSVEDGPNIQYF.